Below are 28 T cell receptor beta chains sequenced from a single sample in a study of T cell responses to AZD1222 COVID-19 vaccine. Sequencing was performed with immunoSEQ multiplex PCR; in TCRdb, only in-frame clones are kept and a portion is missing. The table includes tens of thousands of clones, roughly 90% detected once. The input for sequencing was peripheral blood, taken on day 0 of AZD1222 vaccination. The source is an adult in good health.

The chain uses TRBV18 and TRBJ1-2; a possible D gene is TRBD1 (5 bases). The V and J ends lost 3 bases and 1 base respectively, with 12 bases between them. The CDR3 covers 15 residues. CDR1 is KGHSH and CDR2 is LQKENI in the germline V gene. CDR3 protein: CASSPTNRNNYGYTF. The CDR3 DNA is TGTGCCAGCTCACCCACCAACAGGAATAACTATGGCTACACCTTC.

This chain links TRBV5-1 with TRBJ2-5; 7 bases are a match to TRBD1. The CDR3 extends over 13 amino acids. V was clipped by 5 bases and J by 5 bases; unmatched bases: 6. Germline V gene lookup returns CDR1 SGHRS and CDR2 YFSETQ. The CDR3 is CASRRGGEETQYF. CDR3 bases: TGCGCCAGCAGGAGAGGGGGCGAGGAGACCCAGTACTTC.

V and J are TRBV5-1 and TRBJ1-3, with no clear D. The CDR3 is made up of 14 amino acids. Trimming took off 0 bases at V and 0 bases at J, with 4 bases between the two ends. Per germline, CDR1 SGHRS and CDR2 YFSETQ. This chain's CDR3 is CASSLGASGNTIYF. CDR3 DNA sequence: TGCGCCAGCAGCTTGGGGGCCTCTGGAAACACCATATATTTT.

This clone came up once. The chain recombines TRBV3-1 (or the pseudogene TRBV3-2) with TRBJ2-1, with 11 bases identical to TRBD2. The CDR3 totals 15 residues. V lost 4 bases to trimming and J lost 2 bases; unmatched junction nucleotides: 1. CDR1 is LGHDT, CDR2 YNNKEL, per germline (reference sequence). DNA for the CDR3: TGTGCCAGCAGCCTGGGACTAGCGGCCTACAATGAGCAGTTCTTC. Amino acids: CASSLGLAAYNEQFF.

The chain employs TRBV2 and TRBJ1-1, with D possibly TRBD1 on 6 matching bases. There are 13 residues in the CDR3. Germline lookup yields CDR1 SNHLY and CDR2 FYNNEI. Deletions cut 4 bases from V and 1 base from J, with 7 bases between. The CDR3 region is CASSGGGNTEAFF. CDR3 in DNA: TGTGCCAGCAGTGGAGGGGGGAACACTGAAGCTTTCTTT.

This clone was seen more than once but under ten times. The chain recombines TRBV6-6 with TRBJ2-3; D not certain. Trimming removed 0 bases at V and 0 bases at J, with 4 bases between. Germline loops: CDR1 MNHNY, CDR2 SVGAGI (reference sequence). The CDR3 totals 14 residues. The CDR3 bases are TGTGCCAGCAGTTACTCGGAGAGCACAGATACGCAGTATTTT. It yields the protein CASSYSESTDTQYF.

J is TRBJ1-1 and V is TRBV2; possible D gene TRBD1, 5 bases. Trimming shortened V by 10 bases and J by 0 bases, and 12 bases separated the two germline ends. Looked up from germline, CDR1 is SNHLY and CDR2 is FYNNEI. The length of the CDR3 is 13 residues. The CDR3, as DNA: TGTGCCACCGAGGAGGGGATGAACACTGAAGCTTTCTTT. Its protein product is CATEEGMNTEAFF.

This rearrangement joins TRBV7-2 to TRBJ2-3; unclear D gene. This CDR3 contains 13 residues. Trimming shortened V by 2 bases and J by 6 bases, and 9 bases separated the two germline ends. Germline values: CDR1 SGHTA, CDR2 FQGNSA. CDR3 sequence: CASSLYSTDTQYF. The CDR3 bases are TGTGCCAGCAGCTTATACTCCACGGATACGCAGTATTTT.

The gene calls are TRBV6-6 and TRBJ1-2, with D unclear. The V and J ends lost 2 bases and 6 bases respectively, with 4 bases between them. The length of the CDR3 is 11 residues. From germline, CDR1 is MNHNY and CDR2 SVGAGI (reference sequence). CDR3 sequence reads: CASSYAHGYTF. For the CDR3, the DNA is TGTGCCAGCAGTTACGCCCATGGCTACACCTTC.

This chain connects TRBV30 to TRBJ2-6; D is possibly TRBD1 (6 bases). Germline CDR1 reads GTSNPN; CDR2 reads SVGIG (reference sequence). The ends were cut back, 4 bases at V and 0 bases at J, with 16 bases in the middle. The CDR3 is 17 amino acids. The CDR3 nucleotides read TGTGCCTGGACCAGGGGCAGGGCACGCTCTGGGGCCAACGTCCTGACTTTC. Its translation: CAWTRGRARSGANVLTF.

The genes are TRBV5-1 and TRBJ2-7; 11 bases map to TRBD2. Trimming removed 4 bases from V and 2 bases from J; junction bases left unmatched: 23. CDR1 and CDR2 (germline): SGHRS, YFSETQ. This CDR3 comprises 21 residues. CDR3 coding DNA: TGCGCCAGCAGCGGCCCGAAAGACAGTCTCCTAACTAGCGGGGGTGCCTACGAGCAGTACTTC. As protein: CASSGPKDSLLTSGGAYEQYF.

The table lists this clone with a count of one. An end of the junction differs from the germline gene, which may be a read error. The V gene is TRBV28, the J gene TRBJ1-1; D not certain. Per the germline V gene, CDR1 is MDHEN and CDR2 is SYDVKM. The CDR3 runs to 12 residues. This CDR3 reads CASSLAVTQAFF. CDR3 in DNA: TGTGCCAGCAGTTTGGCCGTCACTCAAGCTTTCTTT.

The V gene is TRBV5-1, the J gene TRBJ1-4; no clear D gene. Germline lookup yields CDR1 SGHRS and CDR2 YFSETQ. V was clipped by 0 bases and J by 2 bases, with 8 bases between them. The CDR3 totals 15 residues. DNA for the CDR3: TGCGCCAGCAGCTTGGCTGTGAATACTAATGAAAAACTGTTTTTT. This codes for CASSLAVNTNEKLFF.

The chain uses TRBV29-1 and TRBJ2-7, with 7 bases that match TRBD1. In germline, CDR1 is SQVTM, CDR2 ANQGSEA. This CDR3 has 11 amino acids. The J segment lost 0 bases and the V segment lost 7 bases, leaving 0 bases of the junction unmatched. In nucleotides, the CDR3 is TGCAGCGGACAGGGCTCCTACGAGCAGTACTTC. Translated: CSGQGSYEQYF.

J is TRBJ1-1 and V is TRBV10-1; D unclear. This CDR3 is 13 amino acids long. CDR1 and CDR2 from the germline V gene are WNHNN and SYGVQD (reference sequence). V lost 0 bases, J lost 7 bases, and 9 bases lay in between. The CDR3 loop reads CASSESGRFEAFF. The CDR3 nucleotides read TGCGCCAGCAGTGAGTCTGGAAGATTTGAAGCTTTCTTT.

The V call is TRBV28, the J call TRBJ1-5; D gene ambiguous. Germline CDR1 is MDHEN and CDR2 is SYDVKM. The CDR3 is 16 amino acids. V lost 5 bases to trimming and J lost 0 bases, with 14 bases between them. CDR3: CASSQVLSSSNQPQHF. Here the CDR3 DNA reads TGTGCCAGCAGTCAAGTCCTAAGCAGTAGCAATCAGCCCCAGCATTTT.

This chain joins TRBV19 and TRBJ1-1, with D perhaps TRBD1 (5 bases). The V gene's germline CDR1 is LNHDA and CDR2 SQIVND (reference sequence). The CDR3 consists of 14 residues. V was trimmed by 2 bases and J by 3 bases, leaving 10 bases between them. The CDR3, as DNA: TGTGCCAGTAGTATAACCCCAGGGTACACTGAAGCTTTCTTT. It specifies CASSITPGYTEAFF.

This rearrangement joins TRBV6-5 to TRBJ1-1; D ambiguous. The length of the CDR3 is 11 residues. Per germline, CDR1 MNHEY and CDR2 SVGAGI. V lost 6 bases, J lost 11 bases, and 13 bases lay in between. CDR3 nucleotide sequence: TGTGCCAGCAGACGGACCGAGGAGGCTTTCTTT. It codes for CASRRTEEAFF.

V gene TRBV10-2 combines with J gene TRBJ1-5, with D unclear. Germline V gene data show CDR1 as WSHSY and CDR2 as SAAADI. Trimming pared 3 bases from V and 1 base from J, leaving 10 bases between. The CDR3 length is 15 residues. The CDR3 bases are TGCGCCAGCAGTGACAAGGGCGGGAGCAATCAGCCCCAGCATTTT. Its protein product is CASSDKGGSNQPQHF.

V gene TRBV3-1 (or the pseudogene TRBV3-2) combines with J gene TRBJ2-5, with 13 bases fitting TRBD2. J lost 4 bases, V lost 4 bases, and 6 bases had no gene match. The germline gives CDR1 LGHDT, CDR2 YNNKEL (reference sequence). The CDR3 has 16 amino acids. Here the CDR3 DNA reads TGTGCCAGCAGCCCTGGAACTAGCGGGGGGGCAGAGACCCAGTACTTC. Amino acids: CASSPGTSGGAETQYF.

The genes are TRBV2 and TRBJ1-6, with 7 bases aligning to TRBD1. In germline, CDR1 is SNHLY, CDR2 FYNNEI. V was pared by 3 bases and J by 2 bases, with 4 bases of the junction left unmatched. This CDR3 region has 16 residues. CDR3 sequence: CASSESQGPYNSPLHF. The CDR3 DNA sequence: TGTGCCAGCAGTGAGTCACAGGGGCCCTATAATTCACCCCTCCACTTT. Supplemented by reference TRBV2 and TRBJ1-6, the full variable domain reads EPEVTQTPSHQVTQMGQEVILRCVPISNHLYFYWYRQILGQKVEFLVSFYNNEISEKSEIFDDQFSVERPDGSNFTLKIRSTKLEDSAMYFCASSESQGPYNSPLHFGNGTRLTVT.

With respect to this clone: Different DNA sequences within this sample yield the same CDR3. The chain carries TRBV6-5 and TRBJ1-6; D gene ambiguous. Germline loops: CDR1 MNHEY, CDR2 SVGAGI. V gave up 6 bases and J gave up 10 bases, with 13 bases separating them. The CDR3 spans 13 residues. The CDR3 coding sequence is TGTGCCAGCAGGCAGACTCGGAACTCACCCCTCCACTTT. Translating it yields CASRQTRNSPLHF.

V gene TRBV18 combines with J gene TRBJ2-7; D possibly corresponds to TRBD1 (6 bases). Trimming left V 5 bases short and J 4 bases short, with 9 bases between. CDR3 length: 12 amino acids. Germline CDR1 and CDR2: KGHSH and LQKENI. CDR3 DNA sequence: TGTGCCAGCTCATCGGACAGATACGAGCAGTACTTC. This encodes CASSSDRYEQYF.

The chain combines TRBV6-1 with TRBJ1-5; 7 nucleotides align to TRBD1. The CDR3 consists of 15 residues. V gave up 3 bases and J gave up 9 bases; unmatched junction bases: 11. Germline lookup yields CDR1 MNHNS and CDR2 SASEGT. The CDR3 nucleotides read TGTGCCAGCAGTGACGACAGGGATGGGGTTACGCCCCAGCATTTT. It translates to CASSDDRDGVTPQHF.

Details on this clone: An end of the junction differs from the germline gene, which may be a read error. The rearrangement uses TRBV7-7 and TRBJ2-3; TRBD2 matches 7 bases. CDR3 size: 16 residues. Germline CDR1 reads SSHAT; CDR2 reads FNYEAQ (reference sequence). The CDR3 spells CASSLGVLAGTDTQYF. The CDR3 region has the DNA TGTGCTAGCAGCTTAGGTGTCCTAGCGGGCACAGATACGCAGTATTTT.

J is TRBJ2-2 and V is TRBV6-5; perhaps TRBD1 as D (6 bases). This CDR3 has 15 amino acids. V was shortened by 7 bases and J by 1 base, with 13 bases between the two germline ends. The V gene's germline CDR1 is MNHEY and CDR2 SVGAGI. The CDR3 nucleotides are TGTGCCAGCAAAACCGGGACACAGAACACCGGGGAGCTGTTTTTT. Its translation: CASKTGTQNTGELFF.

The rearrangement links TRBV19 to TRBJ2-7, with 9 bases fitting TRBD1. The CDR3 is 15 amino acids. V shed 5 bases, J shed 7 bases, and the junction held 12 bases outside the gene matches. Germline V CDR1 and CDR2: LNHDA, SQIVND (reference sequence). CDR3 nucleotides: TGTGCCAGTAGTTCCCCAGGACAGGGGTTTCTTGAGCAGTACTTC. Translation gives CASSSPGQGFLEQYF.

This rearrangement joins TRBV6-5 to TRBJ1-1, with D possibly being TRBD1 (6 bases). The V and J ends lost 7 bases and 2 bases respectively, with 11 bases between them. The CDR3 has 13 residues. CDR1 and CDR2 from the germline V gene are MNHEY and SVGAGI. The chain's CDR3 is CASMLQGNTEAFF. CDR3 nucleotide sequence: TGTGCCAGCATGTTACAGGGTAACACTGAAGCTTTCTTT.